This entry lists 13 T cell receptor beta chains sequenced from one sample in a study of T cells in Graves' hyperthyroidism and ophthalmopathy. Amplification of TCR beta CDR3 regions used RNA as the template. When the TCR CDR3 underwent first-round RT-PCR, the HTBI primer set was used. TCRdb re-derived calls from the multiplex PCR reads in MiXCR, one entry per CDR3 protein. The sample has about 510,000 distinct CDR3 sequences, about 15% seen once. The source material was blood. All receptors derive from a woman aged 40 to 55 with Graves' hyperthyroidism.

In this sample, this clonotype turned up a few times. CDR3 coding DNA: TGTGCCAGTAGTATAGGGGGTACTCCCTACAATGAGCAGTTCTTC. Translating it yields CASSIGGTPYNEQFF. The V gene is TRBV19, the J gene TRBJ2-1, with no clear D. The V and J ends lost 1 base and 2 bases respectively, with 9 bases between them. CDR1 is LNHDA and CDR2 is SQIVND in the germline V gene (reference sequence). This CDR3 region has 15 residues.

This clonotype has only one observation. The chain employs TRBV4-1 and TRBJ2-2; D is possibly TRBD2 (5 bases). Trimming cost V 6 bases and J 3 bases, with 17 bases left between them. CDR3 length equals 16 residues. From germline, CDR1 is MGHRA and CDR2 YSYEKL. CDR3 in DNA: TGCGCCAGCAGGAGACGGGGAACAGAGGACACCGGGGAGCTGTTTTTT. Translation: CASRRRGTEDTGELFF.

This clonotype was counted a few times. This chain uses TRBV4-1 with TRBJ1-2; 8 bases are a match to TRBD1. V lost 0 bases and J lost 4; bases outside the gene matches: 7. Germline V gene lookup returns CDR1 MGHRA and CDR2 YSYEKL. The CDR3 is 16 amino acids. CDR3 region: CASSQDRIDRGYGYTF. The CDR3 coding sequence is TGCGCCAGCAGCCAAGATCGAATCGACAGGGGCTATGGCTACACCTTC.

Turning to this clonotype: A single base separates this from a much larger clone, so it may be a read error. The chain carries TRBV20-1 and TRBJ2-7, with 7 bases that match TRBD1. The tail of the sequence fits TRBJ2-1 better, so the J call may be wrong. There are 12 residues in the CDR3. Germline V lookup: CDR1 DFQATT, CDR2 SNEGSKA (reference sequence). This CDR3 reads CSADRDRYEQFF. In nucleotides, the CDR3 is TGCAGTGCAGACAGGGACCGCTACGAGCAGTTCTTC.

This clonotype was seen a few times. Here the CDR3 omits its conserved ending phenylalanine or tryptophan, so a read error is the likely source. V usage is TRBV29-1 and J usage is TRBJ1-1; tentative D call: TRBD1 (6 bases). Germline-derived CDR1 and CDR2 are SQVTM and ANQGSEA. This CDR3 is 13 amino acids long. V lost 3 bases and J 0 bases, leaving 8 bases between the germline ends. The CDR3 reads CSVEWGLNTEAFL. The CDR3 coding sequence is TGCAGCGTTGAGTGGGGGCTGAACACTGAAGCTTTCCTT.

This clonotype has ten or more counts. J is TRBJ1-1 and V is TRBV5-6; D ambiguous. With 3 bases removed from V and 1 base from J, the gap between germline ends came to 19 bases. There are 17 residues in the CDR3. Germline V gene data show CDR1 as SGHDT and CDR2 as YYEEEE. CDR3 amino acids: CASSWRGRWVKNTEAFF. CDR3 coding DNA: TGTGCCAGCAGCTGGCGAGGACGATGGGTGAAGAACACTGAAGCTTTCTTT.

Ten or more counts support this clonotype. The chain recombines TRBV10-3 with TRBJ2-5; TRBD2 might be the D (6 bases). V was trimmed by 0 bases and J by 4 bases, leaving 15 bases between them. Germline loops: CDR1 ENHRY, CDR2 SYGVKD. The CDR3 is made up of 16 amino acids. This CDR3 reads CAISESLANTGETQYF. The CDR3 DNA sequence: TGTGCCATCAGTGAGTCCCTAGCGAATACCGGAGAGACCCAGTACTTC.

Worth noting for this clonotype: A single base separates this from a much larger clone, so it may be a read error. The genes are TRBV18 and TRBJ1-1; 8 bases map to TRBD1. J gave up 1 base and V 4 bases, and 5 bases lay outside the gene matches. The CDR3 length is 15 residues. Germline V gene lookup returns CDR1 KGHSH and CDR2 LQKENI. Written as DNA, the CDR3 is TGTGCCAGCTCACAGACCGGGACAGGGAACACTGAAGCTTTCTTT. Amino acids: CASSQTGTGNTEAFF.

This clonotype was observed at least ten times. The chain recombines TRBV28 with TRBJ1-2, with 10 bases fitting TRBD1. Germline V gene lookup returns CDR1 MDHEN and CDR2 SYDVKM. V lost 6 bases to trimming and J lost 6 bases; unmatched junction nucleotides: 4. The CDR3 length is 13 residues. DNA of the CDR3: TGTGCCAGCAGGGGGACAGGGGAGGATGGCTACACCTTC. As protein: CASRGTGEDGYTF.

This clonotype was counted many times. V and J are TRBV28 and TRBJ2-7; D tentatively fits TRBD1 or TRBD2 (5 bases each). The CDR3 has 14 residues. The germline gives CDR1 MDHEN, CDR2 SYDVKM. V lost 5 bases to trimming and J lost 6 bases, with 17 bases between them. CDR3 coding DNA: TGTGCCAGCAGTGCCGGGACCCAACCTAGCGAGCAGTACTTC. This sequence encodes CASSAGTQPSEQYF. Variable domain in full (rest from reference TRBV28 and TRBJ2-7): DVKVTQSSRYLVKRTGEKVFLECVQDMDHENMFWYRQDPGLGLRLIYFSYDVKMKEKGDIPEGYSVSREKKERFSLILESASTNQTSMYLCASSAGTQPSEQYFGPGTRLTVT.

This clonotype was observed a handful of times. V gene TRBV7-9 combines with J gene TRBJ1-2; weak D call: TRBD1 (6 bases). This CDR3 comprises 14 residues. The V end lost 1 base, the J end lost 2 bases, and 8 bases lay between the germline ends. The germline gives CDR1 SEHNR, CDR2 FQNEAQ (reference sequence). The CDR3: CASSLDDRNYGYTF. CDR3 sequence (DNA): TGTGCCAGCAGCTTAGATGACAGGAACTATGGCTACACCTTC.

This clonotype came up many times. V gene TRBV6-1 combines with J gene TRBJ2-3; D tentatively fits TRBD1 or TRBD2 (6 bases each). Trimming took off 10 bases at V and 5 bases at J, with 19 bases between the two ends. Looked up from germline, CDR1 is MNHNS and CDR2 is SASEGT. CDR3 length: 14 amino acids. The CDR3 spells CATLRSGAEDTQYF. As DNA, the CDR3 is TGTGCCACCCTGCGATCGGGGGCGGAAGATACGCAGTATTTT.

This clonotype was seen repeatedly, ten times or more. The chain employs TRBV12-3 or TRBV12-4 and TRBJ2-7; 7 nucleotides line up with TRBD1. V was pared by 6 bases and J by 4 bases, with 12 bases of the junction left unmatched. The CDR3 has 15 residues. The CDR3 loop is CASSLTSTGRYEQYF. CDR3 nucleotides: TGTGCCAGCAGCCTTACGTCGACAGGGCGGTACGAGCAGTACTTC.